Detailed here is one TCR beta chain. Its antigen is not known. This entry comes from a study of CD8 T cells in Susac syndrome. Study observations and caveats: It was acknowledged by the study that relatively few individuals were included in its TCR sequencing and HLA analysis.

The CDR3 extends over 16 amino acids. Germline V CDR1 and CDR2: SGHRS, YFSETQ. Trimming took off 0 bases at V and 5 bases at J, with 18 bases between the two ends. Random hexamers were used to reverse transcribe an amount of about 0.45 to 1 ug RNA. TCRdb used MiXCR to reprocess the immunoSEQ multiplex PCR reads, holding one entry per CDR3 protein. The sample shows roughly 200,000 distinct CDR3 sequences, 85% to 95% of them seen only once. Sequencing was done on a sample of CD4+ T cells from PBMCs. The chain recombines TRBV5-1 with TRBJ2-7; perhaps TRBD1 as D (6 bases). This clonotype was obtained from a human donor in good health. CDR3 nucleotides: TGCGCCAGCAGCTTGGCCGTTGGGCAGGGGAGCAACGAGCAGTACTTC. It encodes CASSLAVGQGSNEQYF.